Shown below are 2 T cell receptor beta chains from a single sample sequenced in a study of blood T cell repertoires in COVID-19. Repertoires were generated with immunoSEQ multiplex PCR, while TCRdb's copy carries only in-frame clones and drops some. This table has about 120,000 clones, nearly 90% appearing once. Material for sequencing was peripheral blood. The source of these receptors is a woman aged 55-70 years with COVID-19, enrolled during active disease.

The chain has TRBV5-1 and TRBJ1-2, with D possibly matching TRBD1 (6 bases). There are 13 residues in the CDR3. The germline V gene encodes CDR1 SGHRS and CDR2 YFSETQ. Between the trimmed V and J ends, which lost 2 bases and 4 bases, there was a span of 9 bases. CDR3 sequence (DNA): TGCGCCAGCAGCTTAGGGGGAAGCTATGGCTACACCTTC. Translation: CASSLGGSYGYTF.

This chain links TRBV6-5 with TRBJ1-1; D possibly corresponds to TRBD1 (6 bases). Germline V lookup: CDR1 MNHEY, CDR2 SVGAGI. The CDR3 is 14 amino acids. The V end was cut by 2 bases, the J end by 1 base, with 8 bases between. CDR3 loop: CASSYDRKNTEAFF. The CDR3, as DNA: TGTGCCAGCAGTTACGACAGGAAGAACACTGAAGCTTTCTTT.